These 15 T cell receptor beta chains originate from one sample sequenced in a study of cytomegalovirus exposure and HLA in healthy donors. In the PCR, 60 Vbeta and 13 Jbeta primers were used. TCRdb's copy holds only in-frame clones and misses some; the assay was immunoSEQ multiplex PCR. The sample has over 150,000 clones, around 77% seen once. The sequenced sample was PBMCs. These receptors were collected from a young woman in good health and CMV-seronegative.

The chain joins TRBV5-1 to TRBJ2-6; 8 bases match TRBD1. J lost 0 bases, V lost 1 base, and 6 bases had no gene match. This CDR3 has 18 amino acids. The germline V gene has CDR1 SGHRS and CDR2 YFSETQ. The CDR3 reads CASSLSVQGASGANVLTF. In DNA form, the CDR3 reads TGCGCCAGCAGCTTGTCCGTGCAGGGGGCCTCTGGGGCCAACGTCCTGACTTTC.

This chain links TRBV19 with TRBJ2-7; 7 bases agree with TRBD1. V gave up 8 bases and J gave up 3 bases; unmatched junction bases: 13. Germline loops: CDR1 LNHDA, CDR2 SQIVND (reference sequence). The CDR3 consists of 15 residues. The CDR3 reads CASGLQGRSRYEQYF. The CDR3 DNA reads as TGTGCCAGTGGCTTACAGGGGCGATCGCGCTACGAGCAGTACTTC.

The J gene is TRBJ1-1, the V gene TRBV6-6; no clear D. The germline CDR1 and CDR2 sequences are MNHNY and SVGAGI (reference sequence). V lost 2 bases and J 5 bases, leaving 12 bases between the germline ends. This CDR3 comprises 14 residues. The CDR3 region is CASSYDEGRTEAFF. Here the CDR3 DNA reads TGTGCCAGCAGTTACGACGAGGGTCGGACTGAAGCTTTCTTT.

This chain uses TRBV15 with TRBJ2-3, with a possible D match to TRBD1 (6 bases). Germline-derived CDR1 and CDR2 are LNHNV and YYDKDF (reference sequence). V was cut by 1 base and J by 0 bases, with 11 bases left in between. The CDR3 covers 16 residues. The CDR3 bases are TGTGCCACCAGCAGAGTACTGGGGGCTAGCACAGATACGCAGTATTTT. It encodes CATSRVLGASTDTQYF.

This clone was counted a few times. The CDR3 sequence: CASSLAGQGGGNTIYF. The CDR3 region has the DNA TGCGCCAGCAGCTTGGCCGGACAGGGAGGTGGAAACACCATATATTTT. This rearrangement joins TRBV5-1 to TRBJ1-3; 8 bases match TRBD1. The CDR3 is 16 residues long. Germline CDR1 SGHRS, CDR2 YFSETQ. The V segment lost 0 bases and the J segment 3 bases; nucleotides outside the gene matches: 5.

This rearrangement joins TRBV5-8 to TRBJ2-2; perhaps TRBD2 as D (6 bases). Deletions cut 4 bases from V and 5 bases from J, with 21 bases between. The CDR3 loop spans 17 amino acids. Germline CDR1 SGHTS, CDR2 YDEGEE. This chain's CDR3 is CASSAVRGSGGTGELFF. In nucleotides, the CDR3 is TGTGCCAGCAGCGCGGTCCGGGGATCTGGGGGGACCGGGGAGCTGTTTTTT.

The chain is built from TRBV9 and TRBJ2-7; D ambiguous. Trimming removed 7 bases at V and 9 bases at J, with 11 bases between. Per germline, CDR1 SGDLS and CDR2 YYNGEE. The CDR3 spans 10 residues. The CDR3 sequence: CASGTEAQYF. In DNA form, the CDR3 reads TGTGCCAGCGGCACCGAGGCGCAGTACTTC.

V gene TRBV28 combines with J gene TRBJ2-1; D gene unclear. V shed 2 bases and J shed 0 bases, with 14 bases lying between them. Germline values: CDR1 MDHEN, CDR2 SYDVKM. The CDR3 has 17 amino acids. CDR3 nucleotides: TGTGCCAGCAGTTTAACGGCAGGCTACGACTCCTACAATGAGCAGTTCTTC. It is translated as CASSLTAGYDSYNEQFF.

V usage is TRBV6-1 and J usage is TRBJ1-5; no clear D. Trimming stripped 4 bases from V and 0 bases from J, with 7 bases between. Germline V gene sequence: CDR1 MNHNS, CDR2 SASEGT. This CDR3 spans 14 amino acids. In DNA, the CDR3 is TGTGCCAGCAGTGCGGGGAATAGCAATCAGCCCCAGCATTTT. This encodes CASSAGNSNQPQHF.

V and J are TRBV19 and TRBJ1-1; no firm D call. The CDR3 is 16 amino acids. Between the trimmed V and J ends, which lost 1 base and 4 bases, there was a span of 16 bases. Germline V lookup: CDR1 LNHDA, CDR2 SQIVND (reference sequence). This chain's CDR3 is CASSIAAGQLGTEAFF. As DNA, the CDR3 is TGTGCCAGTAGTATAGCGGCGGGCCAGCTCGGCACTGAAGCTTTCTTT.

J is TRBJ2-2 and V is TRBV4-1; TRBD2 might be the D (5 bases). Germline V lookup: CDR1 MGHRA, CDR2 YSYEKL. CDR3 length equals 14 residues. V was trimmed by 0 bases and J by 7 bases, leaving 9 bases between them. Here the CDR3 DNA reads TGCGCCAGCAGCCAAGAATCACGGGGCGGGGAGCTGTTTTTT. Translation: CASSQESRGGELFF.

This clone was counted once. The chain carries TRBV13 and TRBJ2-3; D gene uncertain. The germline V gene has CDR1 PRHDT and CDR2 FYEKMQ (reference sequence). The CDR3 extends over 13 amino acids. The V gene lost 1 base and the J gene lost 5 bases, with 7 bases spanning the gap. The CDR3 sequence is CASSLERLDTQYF. The DNA for the CDR3 is TGTGCCAGCAGCTTAGAACGACTAGATACGCAGTATTTT.

This chain connects TRBV9 to TRBJ2-7; tentative D call: TRBD2 (6 bases). The V and J ends lost 3 bases and 1 base respectively, with 14 bases between them. This CDR3 comprises 15 residues. CDR1 is SGDLS, CDR2 YYNGEE, per germline. CDR3 DNA: TGTGCCAGCAGCGCGAGGGACTCGGGATCCTACGAGCAGTACTTC. Translating gives CASSARDSGSYEQYF.

Notes on this clone: Other DNA sequences in the sample encode the same CDR3. This sequence joins TRBV9 and TRBJ1-1; weak D call: TRBD1 (5 bases). Germline V gene data show CDR1 as SGDLS and CDR2 as YYNGEE. V was shortened by 1 base and J by 1 base, with 8 bases between the two germline ends. The CDR3 consists of 14 residues. CDR3 coding DNA: TGTGCCAGCAGCGTAACAGGCTGGAACACTGAAGCTTTCTTT. This translates into CASSVTGWNTEAFF.

The gene calls are TRBV9 and TRBJ1-4; 10 bases match TRBD1. Trimming cost V 0 bases and J 5 bases; bases outside gene matches: 4. The CDR3 length is 16 residues. Germline V gene sequence: CDR1 SGDLS, CDR2 YYNGEE. Here the CDR3 DNA reads TGTGCCAGCAGCGTAGGGTTGGGACAGGGGAATGAAAAACTGTTTTTT. Encoded protein: CASSVGLGQGNEKLFF.